This T cell receptor (beta chain) emerged from a study of T cell responses to AZD1222 COVID-19 vaccine. The CDR3 is 11 amino acids. Germline V gene lookup returns CDR1 SGHAT and CDR2 FQNNGV. V was clipped by 5 bases and J by 7 bases, with 9 bases between them. Sequencing used immunoSEQ multiplex PCR; TCRdb keeps in-frame clones, though not all of them. Of 170,000 or so clones in the sample, less than 95% were seen once. The rearrangement uses TRBV11-2 and TRBJ2-7; D gene uncertain. The clonotype was recovered from an adult in good health. The material sequenced was peripheral blood, taken on day 0 of AZD1222 vaccination. CDR3 sequence: CASSDSQEQYF. For the CDR3, the DNA is TGTGCCAGCAGCGACTCTCAGGAGCAGTACTTC.